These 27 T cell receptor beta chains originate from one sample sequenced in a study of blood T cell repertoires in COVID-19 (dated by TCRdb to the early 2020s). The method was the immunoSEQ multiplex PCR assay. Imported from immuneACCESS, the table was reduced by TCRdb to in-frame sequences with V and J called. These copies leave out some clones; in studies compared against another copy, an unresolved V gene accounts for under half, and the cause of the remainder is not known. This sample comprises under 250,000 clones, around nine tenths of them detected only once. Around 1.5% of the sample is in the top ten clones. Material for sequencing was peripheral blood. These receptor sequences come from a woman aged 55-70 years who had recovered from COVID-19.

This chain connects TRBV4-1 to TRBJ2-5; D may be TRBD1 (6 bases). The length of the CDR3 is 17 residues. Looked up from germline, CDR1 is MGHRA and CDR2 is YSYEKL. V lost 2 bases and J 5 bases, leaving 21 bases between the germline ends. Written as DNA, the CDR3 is TGCGCCAGCAGCCAACCCGGGGTGGGCAGGGGAGTGGAGACCCAGTACTTC. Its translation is CASSQPGVGRGVETQYF.

The CDR3 loop is CASSTYRVLAAYNEQFF. The CDR3, as DNA: TGTGCCAGCAGCACTTACCGAGTACTAGCGGCCTACAATGAGCAGTTCTTC. This chain uses TRBV6-2 or TRBV6-3 with TRBJ2-1; the match to TRBD2 covers 8 bases. The junction had 12 bases not matched to a gene; V was cut back by 6 bases and J by 2 bases. The CDR3 extends over 17 amino acids. Germline V CDR1 and CDR2: MNHEY, SVGEGT.

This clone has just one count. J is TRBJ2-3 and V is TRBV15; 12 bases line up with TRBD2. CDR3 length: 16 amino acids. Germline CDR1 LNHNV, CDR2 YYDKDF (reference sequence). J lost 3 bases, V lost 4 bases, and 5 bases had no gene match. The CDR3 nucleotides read TGTGCCACCAGCAAACGACTAGCGGGGGCGACAGATACGCAGTATTTT. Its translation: CATSKRLAGATDTQYF.

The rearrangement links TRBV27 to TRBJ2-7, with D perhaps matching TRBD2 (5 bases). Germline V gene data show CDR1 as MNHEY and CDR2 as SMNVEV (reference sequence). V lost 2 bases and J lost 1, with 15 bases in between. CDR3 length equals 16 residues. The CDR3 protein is CASSLRGWEFSYEQYF. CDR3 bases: TGTGCCAGCAGTTTACGGGGTTGGGAGTTTTCCTACGAGCAGTACTTC.

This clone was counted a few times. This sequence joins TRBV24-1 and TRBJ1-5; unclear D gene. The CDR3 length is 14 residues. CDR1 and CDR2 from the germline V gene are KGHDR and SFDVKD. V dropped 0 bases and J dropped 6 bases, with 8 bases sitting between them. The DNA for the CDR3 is TGTGCCACCAGTGATTTGAGAGGGCCTCAGCCCCAGCATTTT. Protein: CATSDLRGPQPQHF.

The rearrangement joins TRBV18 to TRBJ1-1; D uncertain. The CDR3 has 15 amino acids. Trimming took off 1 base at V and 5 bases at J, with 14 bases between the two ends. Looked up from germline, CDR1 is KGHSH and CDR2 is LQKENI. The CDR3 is CASSPLQAKETEAFF. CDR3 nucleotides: TGTGCCAGCTCACCACTGCAAGCCAAAGAAACTGAAGCTTTCTTT.

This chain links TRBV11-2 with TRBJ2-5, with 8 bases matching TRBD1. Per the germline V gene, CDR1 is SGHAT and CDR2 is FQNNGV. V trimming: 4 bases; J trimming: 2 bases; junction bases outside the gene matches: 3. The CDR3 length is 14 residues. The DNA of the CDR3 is TGTGCCAGCAGCTCTGGACAGGGACAAGAGACCCAGTACTTC. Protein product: CASSSGQGQETQYF. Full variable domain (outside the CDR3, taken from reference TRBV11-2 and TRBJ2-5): EAGVAQSPRYKIIEKRQSVAFWCNPISGHATLYWYQQILGQGPKLLIQFQNNGVVDDSQLPKDRFSAERLKGVDSTLKIQPAKLEDSAVYLCASSSGQGQETQYFGPGTRLLVL.

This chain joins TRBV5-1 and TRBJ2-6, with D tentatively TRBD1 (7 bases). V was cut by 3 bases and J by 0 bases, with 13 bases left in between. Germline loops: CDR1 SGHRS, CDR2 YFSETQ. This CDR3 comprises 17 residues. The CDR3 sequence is CASSWGDRISGANVLTF. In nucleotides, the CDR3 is TGCGCCAGCAGCTGGGGGGACAGAATCTCTGGGGCCAACGTCCTGACTTTC.

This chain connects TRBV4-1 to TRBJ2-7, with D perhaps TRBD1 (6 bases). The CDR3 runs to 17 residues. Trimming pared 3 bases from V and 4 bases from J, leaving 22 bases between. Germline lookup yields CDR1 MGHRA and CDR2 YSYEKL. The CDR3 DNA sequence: TGCGCCAGCAGCCAGGGACCTACAGGGTCCCCGGGATACGAGCAGTACTTC. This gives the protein CASSQGPTGSPGYEQYF.

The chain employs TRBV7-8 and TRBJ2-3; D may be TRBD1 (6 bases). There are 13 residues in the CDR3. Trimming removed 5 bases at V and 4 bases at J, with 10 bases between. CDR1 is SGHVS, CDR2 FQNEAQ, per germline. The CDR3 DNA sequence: TGTGCCAGCAGCGACAGGCTTGCAGATACGCAGTATTTT. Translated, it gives CASSDRLADTQYF.

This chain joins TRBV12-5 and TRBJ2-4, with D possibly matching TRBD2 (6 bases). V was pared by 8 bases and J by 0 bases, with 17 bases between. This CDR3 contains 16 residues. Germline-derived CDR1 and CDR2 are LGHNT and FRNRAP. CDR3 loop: CASSGLNRIAKNIQYF. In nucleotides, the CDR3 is TGTGCTAGTTCGGGACTCAACCGGATAGCCAAAAACATTCAGTACTTC.

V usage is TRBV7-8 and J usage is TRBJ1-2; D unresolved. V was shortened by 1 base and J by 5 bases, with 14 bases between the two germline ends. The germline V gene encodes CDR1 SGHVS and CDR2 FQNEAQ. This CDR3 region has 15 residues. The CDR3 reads CASSLGHHGGYGYTF. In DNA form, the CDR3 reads TGTGCCAGCAGCTTAGGTCATCACGGAGGATATGGCTACACCTTC.

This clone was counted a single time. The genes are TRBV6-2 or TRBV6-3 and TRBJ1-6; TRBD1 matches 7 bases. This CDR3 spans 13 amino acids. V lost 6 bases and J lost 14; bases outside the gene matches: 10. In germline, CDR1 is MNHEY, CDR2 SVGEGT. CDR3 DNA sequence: TGTGCCAGCAGCCCCTCCCGACAGGGCACCCTCCACTTT. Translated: CASSPSRQGTLHF.

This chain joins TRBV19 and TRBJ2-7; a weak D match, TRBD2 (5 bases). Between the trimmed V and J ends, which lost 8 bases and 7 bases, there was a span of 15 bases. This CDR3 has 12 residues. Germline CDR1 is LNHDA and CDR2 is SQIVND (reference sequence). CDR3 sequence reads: CASSSRGAEQYF. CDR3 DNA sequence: TGTGCCAGTTCTTCTCGGGGAGCAGAGCAGTACTTC.

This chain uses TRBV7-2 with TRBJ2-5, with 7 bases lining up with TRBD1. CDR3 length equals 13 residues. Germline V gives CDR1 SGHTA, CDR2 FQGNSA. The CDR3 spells CVSRGLVGETQYF. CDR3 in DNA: TGTGTATCGAGGGGGCTGGTAGGAGAGACCCAGTACTTC. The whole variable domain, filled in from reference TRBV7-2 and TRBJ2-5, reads GAGVSQSPSNKVTEKGKDVELRCDPISGHTALYWYRQSLGQGLEFLIYFQGNSAPDKSGLPSDRFSAERTGGSVSTLTIQRTQQEDSAVYLCVSRGLVGETQYFGPGTRLLVL.

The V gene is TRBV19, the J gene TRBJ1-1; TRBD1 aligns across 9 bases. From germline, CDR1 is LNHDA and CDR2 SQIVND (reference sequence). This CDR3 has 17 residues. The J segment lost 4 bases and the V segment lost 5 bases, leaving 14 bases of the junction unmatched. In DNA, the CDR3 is TGTGCCAGTAGTGACGGGACAGGGATCCGTTGGAGCACTGAAGCTTTCTTT. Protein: CASSDGTGIRWSTEAFF.

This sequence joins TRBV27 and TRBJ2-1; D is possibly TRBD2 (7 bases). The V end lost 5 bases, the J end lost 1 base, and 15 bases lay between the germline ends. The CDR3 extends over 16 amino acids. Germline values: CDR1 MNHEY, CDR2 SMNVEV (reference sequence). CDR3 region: CASSLGGGRSYNEQFF. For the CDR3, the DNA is TGTGCCAGCAGTCTCGGCGGGGGCCGGTCCTACAATGAGCAGTTCTTC.

Here the CDR3 DNA reads TGCAGCGTGACAGGGGCAGATACGCAGTATTTT. It is translated as CSVTGADTQYF. This chain joins TRBV29-1 and TRBJ2-3, with 8 bases fitting TRBD1. Trimming took 6 bases from V and 4 from J; bases not matched to a gene: 0. Germline V gene sequence: CDR1 SQVTM, CDR2 ANQGSEA. This CDR3 is 11 amino acids long.

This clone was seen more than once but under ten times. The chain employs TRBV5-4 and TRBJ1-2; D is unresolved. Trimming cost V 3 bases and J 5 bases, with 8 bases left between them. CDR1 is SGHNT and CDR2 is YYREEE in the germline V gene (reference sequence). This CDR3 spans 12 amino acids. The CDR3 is CASSSPYYGYTF. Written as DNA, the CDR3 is TGTGCCAGCAGCTCCCCGTATTATGGCTACACCTTC.

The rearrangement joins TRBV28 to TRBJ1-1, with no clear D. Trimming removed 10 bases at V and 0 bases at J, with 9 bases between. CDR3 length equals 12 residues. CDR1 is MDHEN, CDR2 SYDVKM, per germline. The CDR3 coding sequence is TGTGCCACCGTACGGGTGAACACTGAAGCTTTCTTT. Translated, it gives CATVRVNTEAFF. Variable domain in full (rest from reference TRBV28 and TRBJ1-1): DVKVTQSSRYLVKRTGEKVFLECVQDMDHENMFWYRQDPGLGLRLIYFSYDVKMKEKGDIPEGYSVSREKKERFSLILESASTNQTSMYLCATVRVNTEAFFGQGTRLTVV.

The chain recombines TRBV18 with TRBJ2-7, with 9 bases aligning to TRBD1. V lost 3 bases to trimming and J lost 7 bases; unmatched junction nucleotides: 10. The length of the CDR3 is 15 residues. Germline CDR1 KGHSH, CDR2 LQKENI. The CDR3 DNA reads TGTGCCAGCTCACCTGGACAGGGGAGAGTGTGGGAGCAGTACTTC. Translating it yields CASSPGQGRVWEQYF.

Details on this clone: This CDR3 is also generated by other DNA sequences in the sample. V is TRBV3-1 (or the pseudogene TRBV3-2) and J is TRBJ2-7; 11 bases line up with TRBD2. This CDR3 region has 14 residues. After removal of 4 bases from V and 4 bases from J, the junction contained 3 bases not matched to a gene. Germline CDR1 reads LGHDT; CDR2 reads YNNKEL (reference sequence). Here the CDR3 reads CASSRTSGGYEQYF. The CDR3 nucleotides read TGTGCCAGCAGCCGTACTAGCGGGGGTTACGAGCAGTACTTC.

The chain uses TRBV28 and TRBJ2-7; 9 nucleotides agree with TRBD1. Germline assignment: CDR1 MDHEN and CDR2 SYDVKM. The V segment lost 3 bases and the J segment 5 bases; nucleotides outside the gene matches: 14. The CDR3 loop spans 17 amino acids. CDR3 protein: CASSFNPSGTGTDEQYF. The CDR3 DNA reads TGTGCCAGCAGTTTTAATCCCTCCGGGACAGGGACCGACGAGCAGTACTTC.

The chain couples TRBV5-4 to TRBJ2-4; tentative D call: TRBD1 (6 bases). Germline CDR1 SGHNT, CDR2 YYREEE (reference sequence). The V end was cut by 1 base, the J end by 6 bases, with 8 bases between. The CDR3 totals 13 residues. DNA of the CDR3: TGTGCCAGCAGCTTGTGGGGGCCAAACATTCAGTACTTC. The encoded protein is CASSLWGPNIQYF. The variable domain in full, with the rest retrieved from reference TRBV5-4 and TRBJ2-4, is ETGVTQSPTHLIKTRGQQVTLRCSSQSGHNTVSWYQQALGQGPQFIFQYYREEENGRGNFPPRFSGLQFPNYSSELNVNALELDDSALYLCASSLWGPNIQYFGAGTRLSVL.

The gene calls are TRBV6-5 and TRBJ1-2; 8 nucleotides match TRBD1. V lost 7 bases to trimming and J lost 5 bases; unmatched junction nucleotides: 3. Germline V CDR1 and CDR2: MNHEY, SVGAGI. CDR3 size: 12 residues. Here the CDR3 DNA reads TGTGCCAGCAAGACAGGGGAGTATGGCTACACCTTC. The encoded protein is CASKTGEYGYTF.

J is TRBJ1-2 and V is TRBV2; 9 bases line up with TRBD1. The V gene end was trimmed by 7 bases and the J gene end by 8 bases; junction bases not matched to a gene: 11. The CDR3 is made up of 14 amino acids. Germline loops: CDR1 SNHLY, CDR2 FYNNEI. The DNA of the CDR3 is TGTGCCAGCACCATGGGGGACAGGGCCTGGGGCTACACCTTC. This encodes CASTMGDRAWGYTF.

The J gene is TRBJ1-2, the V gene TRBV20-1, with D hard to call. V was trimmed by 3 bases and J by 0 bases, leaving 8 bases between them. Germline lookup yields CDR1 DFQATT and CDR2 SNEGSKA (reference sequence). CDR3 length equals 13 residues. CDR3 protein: CSASLQPNYGYTF. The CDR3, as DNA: TGCAGTGCTAGTTTACAACCTAACTATGGCTACACCTTC.